This T cell receptor (beta chain) was recovered during a study of STAT5B mutations in CD4+ large granular lymphocyte leukemia. In regard to this clone: What it binds is unknown.

CDR1 and CDR2 from the germline V gene are LNHDA and SQIVND (reference sequence). The CDR3 has 16 residues. Trimming removed 3 bases from V and 6 bases from J; junction bases left unmatched: 10. Findings and limits, study-wide: CD4-sorted patient repertoires seemed more clonal than healthy CD4+ repertoires. Main leukemic clonotypes were patient-specific, but 25% appeared at low frequency elsewhere.

This was a survey-level run. Profiled with immunoSEQ multiplex PCR; TCRdb holds only in-frame clones, not every one. The sample carries about 32,000 clones, approximately 80% recorded once. The chain joins TRBV19 to TRBJ2-1, with 8 bases aligning to TRBD2. The sample taken for sequencing was CD4+ T cells from blood buffy coats. The receptor was isolated from a human donor in good health. Here the CDR3 reads CASSMDAGGGRNEQFF. CDR3 nucleotide sequence: TGTGCCAGTAGTATGGATGCGGGGGGAGGGCGCAATGAGCAGTTCTTC.